These 30 T cell receptor beta chains came from one sample sequenced in a study of shared clonotypes between healthy human individuals. Clones were read by immunoSEQ multiplex PCR, and TCRdb kept only the in-frame ones, dropping some. Here the sample spans about a million clones, about 80% being singletons. Sequenced sample: memory CD4+ T cells from PBMCs. Subset reported: CD45RA-negative fraction. The receptors were sampled from a man between 18 and 35 years old in good health. Some clones in this sample may be carry-over from other donors' samples.

The chain couples TRBV5-8 to TRBJ1-5, with D possibly being TRBD1 (6 bases). The V gene lost 4 bases and the J gene lost 7 bases, with 21 bases spanning the gap. The CDR3 runs 16 residues. The germline CDR1 and CDR2 sequences are SGHTS and YDEGEE. The CDR3 region is CASSDPFGGARQPQHF. Here the CDR3 DNA reads TGTGCCAGCAGCGACCCCTTCGGGGGGGCGCGGCAGCCCCAGCATTTT.

V is TRBV5-1 and J is TRBJ2-7; 8 bases align to TRBD1. Germline CDR1 is SGHRS and CDR2 is YFSETQ. The CDR3 length is 15 residues. The trim removed 3 bases at V and 3 bases at J, leaving 8 bases unmatched. In DNA form, the CDR3 reads TGCGCCAGCAGCTCCATCCGACAGGGGATCTACGAGCAGTACTTC. This translates into CASSSIRQGIYEQYF.

This rearrangement joins TRBV27 to TRBJ1-2, with 8 bases lining up with TRBD1. CDR1 MNHEY and CDR2 SMNVEV come from the germline V gene (reference sequence). The CDR3 runs 13 residues. V lost 8 bases, J lost 6 bases, and 8 bases stayed unmatched. CDR3 amino acids: CASSKGRGHGYTF. For the CDR3, the DNA is TGTGCCAGCTCAAAGGGCAGGGGGCATGGCTACACCTTC.

This chain links TRBV19 with TRBJ2-5, with D possibly being TRBD2 (6 bases). There are 15 residues in the CDR3. Germline-derived CDR1 and CDR2 are LNHDA and SQIVND (reference sequence). Trimming took 3 bases from V and 5 from J, leaving 16 bases between them. The DNA of the CDR3 is TGTGCCAGTAGTATTGGAGGGGCAGGATGGGAGACCCAGTACTTC. Residues: CASSIGGAGWETQYF.

This clone was counted many times. This chain connects TRBV30 to TRBJ1-2; TRBD1 matches at 9 bases. From germline, CDR1 is GTSNPN and CDR2 SVGIG (reference sequence). V was pared by 1 base and J by 2 bases, with 8 bases of the junction left unmatched. CDR3 length: 16 residues. The chain's CDR3 is CAWSARTGGYNYGYTF. The CDR3 DNA sequence: TGTGCCTGGAGTGCACGAACAGGGGGCTACAACTATGGCTACACCTTC.

The chain joins TRBV7-9 to TRBJ2-1, with TRBD1 as a possible D gene (6 bases). V was shortened by 3 bases and J by 4 bases, with 19 bases between the two germline ends. The CDR3 length is 17 residues. Looked up from germline, CDR1 is SEHNR and CDR2 is FQNEAQ (reference sequence). The CDR3 reads CASSFFLPLRGYNEQFF. The CDR3 bases are TGTGCCAGCAGCTTTTTCCTCCCCTTGAGGGGGTACAATGAGCAGTTCTTC. Supplemented by reference TRBV7-9 and TRBJ2-1, the full variable domain reads DTGVSQNPRHKITKRGQNVTFRCDPISEHNRLYWYRQTLGQGPEFLTYFQNEAQLEKSRLLSDRFSAERPKGSFSTLEIQRTEQGDSAMYLCASSFFLPLRGYNEQFFGPGTRLTVL.

V and J are TRBV13 and TRBJ2-7; 9 bases fit TRBD1. Per the germline V gene, CDR1 is PRHDT and CDR2 is FYEKMQ (reference sequence). CDR3 length: 14 residues. Trimming at V came to 4 bases and at J to 0 bases, leaving 1 base not matched to a gene. CDR3 nucleotide sequence: TGTGCCAGCAGCTGGACAGGGGTCTCCTACGAGCAGTACTTC. Its protein product is CASSWTGVSYEQYF. The full variable domain, with the rest looked up from reference TRBV13 and TRBJ2-7, is AAGVIQSPRHLIKEKRETATLKCYPIPRHDTVYWYQQGPGQDPQFLISFYEKMQSDKGSIPDRFSAQQFSDYHSELNMSSLELGDSALYFCASSWTGVSYEQYFGPGTRLTVT.

This sequence joins TRBV28 and TRBJ2-7; TRBD1 agrees at 10 bases. CDR1 and CDR2 from the germline V gene are MDHEN and SYDVKM. The CDR3 sequence is 15 residues long. V shed 7 bases, J shed 7 bases, and the junction held 13 bases outside the gene matches. The CDR3 reads CASTLPGQGTREQYF. In DNA, the CDR3 is TGTGCCAGCACCCTCCCGGGACAGGGGACTAGGGAGCAGTACTTC.

The gene calls are TRBV7-9 and TRBJ2-1; the match to TRBD2 covers 10 bases. The CDR3 runs 17 residues. Germline V gives CDR1 SEHNR, CDR2 FQNEAQ (reference sequence). The J segment lost 2 bases and the V segment lost 2 bases, leaving 6 bases of the junction unmatched. This CDR3 reads CASSLPLAGGPYNEQFF. As DNA, the CDR3 is TGTGCCAGCAGCTTACCTTTAGCGGGAGGACCCTACAATGAGCAGTTCTTC.

The chain couples TRBV18 to TRBJ1-1; D possibly corresponds to TRBD1 (5 bases). The length of the CDR3 is 15 residues. Looked up from germline, CDR1 is KGHSH and CDR2 is LQKENI. Trimming took 6 bases from V and 1 from J, leaving 15 bases between them. DNA of the CDR3: TGTGCCAGCTCCCCTGATGGCGGGGCGAACACTGAAGCTTTCTTT. It specifies CASSPDGGANTEAFF.

The chain employs TRBV11-3 and TRBJ2-1, with 8 nucleotides matching TRBD1. The germline V gene encodes CDR1 SGHNT and CDR2 YENEEA. The CDR3 runs 15 residues. The V and J ends lost 1 base and 5 bases, in that order; junction bases with no gene match: 4. CDR3 protein: CASSLGGQVNNEQFF. CDR3 nucleotide sequence: TGTGCCAGCAGCTTAGGGGGACAGGTTAACAATGAGCAGTTCTTC.

The gene calls are TRBV27 and TRBJ2-5, with D possibly TRBD1 on 6 matching bases. Germline V CDR1 and CDR2: MNHEY, SMNVEV (reference sequence). The CDR3 loop spans 15 amino acids. With 1 base removed from V and 1 base from J, the gap between germline ends came to 10 bases. This chain's CDR3 is CASSLYGTPQETQYF. The DNA for the CDR3 is TGTGCCAGCAGTTTATACGGGACACCCCAAGAGACCCAGTACTTC.

The V and J genes are TRBV2 and TRBJ1-2; D not resolved. This CDR3 contains 14 residues. V shed 6 bases and J shed 0 bases, with 11 bases lying between them. The V gene's germline CDR1 is SNHLY and CDR2 FYNNEI. The CDR3 spells CASSLGLANYGYTF. The CDR3 DNA reads TGTGCCAGCAGCCTAGGGCTAGCTAACTATGGCTACACCTTC.

The chain has TRBV5-1 and TRBJ2-1; D perhaps matches TRBD2 (8 bases). Germline CDR1 reads SGHRS; CDR2 reads YFSETQ. This CDR3 contains 23 residues. V was trimmed by 0 bases and J by 0 bases, leaving 31 bases between them. CDR3 region: CASSLAPGGSRTSRKSSYNEQFF. Written as DNA, the CDR3 is TGCGCCAGCAGCTTGGCACCAGGGGGAAGTCGGACTAGCAGAAAAAGCTCCTACAATGAGCAGTTCTTC.

The rearrangement links TRBV5-5 to TRBJ1-2; unclear D gene. Germline loops: CDR1 SGHKS, CDR2 YYEKEE (reference sequence). V was shortened by 0 bases and J by 7 bases, with 16 bases between the two germline ends. CDR3 size: 15 residues. This CDR3 is CASSLENSGIGGYTF. CDR3 nucleotides: TGTGCCAGCAGCTTGGAAAATTCAGGAATTGGTGGCTACACCTTC.

V and J are TRBV5-1 and TRBJ2-2; D is unresolved. The V gene's germline CDR1 is SGHRS and CDR2 YFSETQ. With 3 bases removed from V and 3 bases from J, the gap between germline ends came to 9 bases. This CDR3 contains 14 residues. CDR3 in DNA: TGCGCCAGCAGCTCGAGCTTGGACACCGGGGAGCTGTTTTTT. It yields the protein CASSSSLDTGELFF.

The V call is TRBV29-1, the J call TRBJ1-2; 9 bases line up with TRBD1. With V trimmed by 3 bases and J by 3 bases, 2 bases remained unmatched. In germline, CDR1 is SQVTM, CDR2 ANQGSEA. The CDR3 is made up of 13 amino acids. CDR3 in DNA: TGCAGCGTTGATACAGGGGGCTACTATGGCTACACCTTC. Its protein is CSVDTGGYYGYTF.

V and J are TRBV6-4 and TRBJ2-7; TRBD1 might be the D (6 bases). This CDR3 has 15 residues. V lost 6 bases, J lost 4 bases, and 19 bases lay in between. The V gene's germline CDR1 is MRHNA and CDR2 SNTAGT. CDR3 sequence (DNA): TGTGCCAGCAGCCGGAGACCAGGGGTGGGGTACGAGCAGTACTTC. Translation: CASSRRPGVGYEQYF.

With respect to this clone: Different DNA sequences within this sample yield the same CDR3. This chain uses TRBV9 with TRBJ2-6, with D uncertain. The length of the CDR3 is 14 residues. CDR1 SGDLS and CDR2 YYNGEE come from the germline V gene. Trimming shortened V by 3 bases and J by 1 base, and 5 bases separated the two germline ends. The CDR3 sequence is CASSAPSGANVLTF. In DNA form, the CDR3 reads TGTGCCAGCAGCGCGCCTTCTGGGGCCAACGTCCTGACTTTC. The whole variable domain, filled in from reference TRBV9 and TRBJ2-6, reads DSGVTQTPKHLITATGQRVTLRCSPRSGDLSVYWYQQSLDQGLQFLIQYYNGEERAKGNILERFSAQQFPDLHSELNLSSLELGDSALYFCASSAPSGANVLTFGAGSRLTVL.

The rearrangement uses TRBV27 and TRBJ1-4; 8 bases are a match to TRBD1. The CDR3 totals 15 residues. Germline V gene data show CDR1 as MNHEY and CDR2 as SMNVEV (reference sequence). Unmatched junction bases numbered 6, after V lost 5 bases and J lost 4 bases. This CDR3 reads CASSTRTGGNEKLFF. The CDR3 DNA follows: TGTGCCAGCAGTACCCGAACAGGGGGTAATGAAAAACTGTTTTTT.

The rearrangement joins TRBV21-1 to TRBJ1-4. TRBV21-1 is marked as a pseudogene. CDR3 length: 19 amino acids. CDR3 sequence reads: CASSPTPRGGFATNEKLFF. CDR3 DNA: TGTGCCAGCAGCCCTACCCCTAGGGGAGGGTTTGCAACTAATGAAAAACTGTTTTTT.

The sample holds a few counts of this clone. Distinct nucleotide sequences in the sample also encode this CDR3. CDR3 DNA: TGTGCCAGCAGCGCTGACCCCTCTGGGGCCAACGTCCTGACTTTC. Protein: CASSADPSGANVLTF. The chain links TRBV6-1 to TRBJ2-6; no definite D call. Germline V gives CDR1 MNHNS, CDR2 SASEGT. V lost 6 bases and J 0 bases, leaving 9 bases between the germline ends. The CDR3 has 15 residues.

The chain has TRBV7-2 and TRBJ2-3; TRBD2 might be the D (6 bases). CDR3 size: 15 residues. CDR1 is SGHTA, CDR2 FQGNSA, per germline. The V and J ends lost 1 base and 3 bases respectively, with 11 bases between them. The CDR3 DNA sequence: TGTGCCAGCAGCTTAGGGAGGGCGGGTACAGATACGCAGTATTTT. Translation: CASSLGRAGTDTQYF. Based on the CDR3 plus reference TRBV7-2 and TRBJ2-3, the full variable domain is GAGVSQSPSNKVTEKGKDVELRCDPISGHTALYWYRQSLGQGLEFLIYFQGNSAPDKSGLPSDRFSAERTGGSVSTLTIQRTQQEDSAVYLCASSLGRAGTDTQYFGPGTRLTVL.

The rearrangement joins TRBV4-1 to TRBJ1-1; the D gene is possibly TRBD1 (5 bases). CDR3 size: 15 residues. Germline V gives CDR1 MGHRA, CDR2 YSYEKL. Trimming removed 1 base at V and 1 base at J, with 10 bases between. CDR3 DNA: TGCGCCAGCAGCCAAGGACAGAGCACGAACACTGAAGCTTTCTTT. This sequence encodes CASSQGQSTNTEAFF.

This clone appeared a few times. The CDR3 protein is CASSPGTSGSTDTQYF. DNA of the CDR3: TGTGCCAGCAGCCCTGGCACTAGCGGGAGCACAGATACGCAGTATTTT. The genes are TRBV4-2 and TRBJ2-3; 9 bases align to TRBD2. Germline V gives CDR1 LGHNA, CDR2 YNFKEQ. The CDR3 runs 16 residues. Germline trimming cut 4 bases from V and 0 bases from J; bases unmatched to any gene: 5.

Comment on this clone: A much bigger clone sits one base away, suggesting this may be a read error. The chain joins TRBV29-1 to TRBJ2-7; D perhaps matches TRBD2 (5 bases). CDR3 length: 14 amino acids. Germline CDR1 SQVTM, CDR2 ANQGSEA. V lost 4 bases to trimming and J lost 3 bases, with 16 bases between them. The CDR3 sequence is CSVVGGPSLYEQYF. The DNA for the CDR3 is TGCAGCGTTGTGGGCGGGCCCTCTCTCTACGAGCAGTACTTC.

This clone was observed at least ten times. The same CDR3 also results from other DNA sequences found in this sample. This CDR3 is CASSQKLDSGNTIYF. The CDR3 coding sequence is TGCGCCAGCAGCCAAAAATTAGACTCTGGAAACACCATATATTTT. The chain recombines TRBV4-3 with TRBJ1-3; the D is unclear. The germline V and J ends were trimmed by 2 bases and 0 bases, with 8 bases remaining between them. CDR3 size: 15 residues. The germline V gene has CDR1 LGHNA and CDR2 YSLEER.

Notes on this clone: One base away lies a much larger clone, so this may be a sequencing read error. Other DNA sequences from this sample encode an identical CDR3 as well. This sequence joins TRBV7-9 and TRBJ2-3; D ambiguous. Trimming removed 2 bases from V and 6 bases from J, with 3 bases in between. The CDR3 length is 11 residues. In germline, CDR1 is SEHNR, CDR2 FQNEAQ (reference sequence). In nucleotides, the CDR3 is TGTGCCAGCAGCTTATCGGATACGCAGTATTTT. Its protein is CASSLSDTQYF.

The CDR3: CSVGTGTSVYNEQFF. The CDR3 region has the DNA TGCAGCGTTGGAACAGGGACTAGCGTCTACAATGAGCAGTTCTTC. V and J are TRBV29-1 and TRBJ2-1; 10 bases are shared with TRBD2. Unmatched junction bases numbered 6, after V lost 4 bases and J lost 3 bases. The CDR3 runs to 15 residues. CDR1 and CDR2 (germline): SQVTM, ANQGSEA.

The table lists this clone with a count of one. The chain employs TRBV18 and TRBJ2-7, with D perhaps matching TRBD1 or TRBD2 (7 bases each). CDR1 and CDR2 (germline): KGHSH, LQKENI. This CDR3 has 16 residues. V lost 2 bases to trimming and J lost 4 bases, with 18 bases between them. The CDR3 nucleotides read TGTGCCAGCTCACCAAGTCTCGGCCAGGGGGGGTACGAGCAGTACTTC. Its translation: CASSPSLGQGGYEQYF.